This T cell receptor (beta chain) was identified during a study of T cells after yellow fever vaccination. A universal primer site and UMIs were added as TCR cDNA was made by 5'RACE template switching. TCRdb independently ran MiXCR on the 5' RACE reads; one entry per CDR3 protein. The table shows approximately 150,000 distinct CDR3 sequences, with roughly 8% occurring only once. Study-wide points: Most primary-vaccination clones recurred post-booster (approximately 96% CD4, roughly 90% CD8). Contamination of FACS-sorted repertoires by abundant clonotypes from the bulk population could occur.

Germline-derived CDR1 and CDR2 are LGHNA and YNFKEQ. This CDR3 is built from 17 residues. V gave up 4 bases and J gave up 6 bases; unmatched junction bases: 12. In this sample, this clonotype turned up many times. What it recognizes is unknown. The sequence was obtained from a man younger than 45 who received the YFV17D yellow fever vaccine. This chain links TRBV4-2 with TRBJ2-2; 9 bases line up with TRBD1. The material was CD4+ T cells sorted from PBMCs, obtained 5 days after the yellow fever booster vaccination. CDR3 sequence reads: CASSPKPGQGVSGELFF. CDR3 DNA sequence: TGTGCCAGCAGCCCCAAACCGGGACAGGGAGTTTCCGGGGAGCTGTTTTTT.